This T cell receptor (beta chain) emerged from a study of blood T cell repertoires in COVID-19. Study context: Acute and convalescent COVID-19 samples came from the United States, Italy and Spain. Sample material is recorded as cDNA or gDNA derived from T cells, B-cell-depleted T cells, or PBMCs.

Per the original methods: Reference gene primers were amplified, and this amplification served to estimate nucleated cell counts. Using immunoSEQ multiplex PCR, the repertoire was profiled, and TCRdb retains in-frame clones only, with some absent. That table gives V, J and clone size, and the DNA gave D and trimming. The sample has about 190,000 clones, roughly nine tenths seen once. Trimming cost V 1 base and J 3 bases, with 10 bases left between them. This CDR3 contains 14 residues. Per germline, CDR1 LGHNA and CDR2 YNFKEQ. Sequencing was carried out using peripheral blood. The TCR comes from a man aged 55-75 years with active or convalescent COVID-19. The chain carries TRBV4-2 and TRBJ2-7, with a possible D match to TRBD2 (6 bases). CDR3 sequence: CASSQGTGDYEQYF. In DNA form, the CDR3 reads TGTGCCAGCAGCCAAGGGACGGGAGACTACGAGCAGTACTTC.